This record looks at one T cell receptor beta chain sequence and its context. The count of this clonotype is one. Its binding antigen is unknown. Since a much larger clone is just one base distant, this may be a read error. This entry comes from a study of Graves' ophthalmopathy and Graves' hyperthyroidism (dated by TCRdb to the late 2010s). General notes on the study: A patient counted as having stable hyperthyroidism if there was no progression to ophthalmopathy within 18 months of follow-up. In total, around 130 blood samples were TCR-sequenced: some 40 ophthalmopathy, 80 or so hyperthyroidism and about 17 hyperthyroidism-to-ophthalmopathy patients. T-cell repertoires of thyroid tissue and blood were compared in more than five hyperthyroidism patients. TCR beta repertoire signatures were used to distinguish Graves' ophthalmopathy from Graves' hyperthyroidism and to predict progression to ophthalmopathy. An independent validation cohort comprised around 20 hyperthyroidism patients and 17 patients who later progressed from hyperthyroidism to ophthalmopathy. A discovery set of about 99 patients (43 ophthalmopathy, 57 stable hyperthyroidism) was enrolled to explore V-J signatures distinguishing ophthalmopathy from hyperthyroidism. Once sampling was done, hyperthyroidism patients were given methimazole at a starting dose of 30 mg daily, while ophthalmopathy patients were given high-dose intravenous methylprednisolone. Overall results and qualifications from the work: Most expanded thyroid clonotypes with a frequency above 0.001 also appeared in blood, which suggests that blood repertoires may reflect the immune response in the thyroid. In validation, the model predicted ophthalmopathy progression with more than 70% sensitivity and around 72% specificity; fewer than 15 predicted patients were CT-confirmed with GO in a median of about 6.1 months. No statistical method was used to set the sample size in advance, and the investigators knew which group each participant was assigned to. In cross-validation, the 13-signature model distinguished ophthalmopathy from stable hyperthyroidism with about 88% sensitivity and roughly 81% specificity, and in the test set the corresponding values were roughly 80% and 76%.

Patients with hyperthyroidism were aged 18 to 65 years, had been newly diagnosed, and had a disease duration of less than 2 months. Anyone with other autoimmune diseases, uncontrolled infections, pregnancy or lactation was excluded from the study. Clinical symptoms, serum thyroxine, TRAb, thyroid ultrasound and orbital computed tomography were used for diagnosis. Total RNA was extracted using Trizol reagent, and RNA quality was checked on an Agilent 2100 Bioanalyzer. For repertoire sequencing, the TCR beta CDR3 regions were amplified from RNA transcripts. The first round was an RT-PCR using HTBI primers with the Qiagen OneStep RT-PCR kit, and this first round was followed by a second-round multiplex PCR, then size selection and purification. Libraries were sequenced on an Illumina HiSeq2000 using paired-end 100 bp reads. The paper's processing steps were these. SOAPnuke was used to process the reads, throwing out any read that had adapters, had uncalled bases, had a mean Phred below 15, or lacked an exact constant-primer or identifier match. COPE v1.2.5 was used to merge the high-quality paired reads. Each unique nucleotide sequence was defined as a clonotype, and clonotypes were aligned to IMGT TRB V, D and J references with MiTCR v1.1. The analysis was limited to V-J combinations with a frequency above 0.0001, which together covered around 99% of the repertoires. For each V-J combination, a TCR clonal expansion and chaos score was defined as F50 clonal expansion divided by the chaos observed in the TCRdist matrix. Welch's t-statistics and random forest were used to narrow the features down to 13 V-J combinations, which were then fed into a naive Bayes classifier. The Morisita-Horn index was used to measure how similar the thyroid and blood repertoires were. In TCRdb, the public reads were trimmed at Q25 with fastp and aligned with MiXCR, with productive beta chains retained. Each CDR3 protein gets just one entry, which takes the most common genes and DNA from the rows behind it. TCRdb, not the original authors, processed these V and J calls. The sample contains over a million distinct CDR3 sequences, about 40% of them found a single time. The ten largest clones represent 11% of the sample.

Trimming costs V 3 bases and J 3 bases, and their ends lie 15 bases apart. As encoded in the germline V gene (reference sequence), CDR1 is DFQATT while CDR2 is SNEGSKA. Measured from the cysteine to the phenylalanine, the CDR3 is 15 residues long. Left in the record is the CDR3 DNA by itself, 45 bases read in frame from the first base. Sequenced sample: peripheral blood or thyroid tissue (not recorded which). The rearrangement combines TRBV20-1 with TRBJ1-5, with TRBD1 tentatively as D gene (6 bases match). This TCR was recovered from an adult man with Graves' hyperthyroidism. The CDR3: CSARWAGASNQPQHF. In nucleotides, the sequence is TGCAGTGCTAGGTGGGCAGGGGCCTCCAATCAGCCCCAGCATTTT.